This T cell receptor (beta chain) was obtained from a study of sequential checkpoint blockade in melanoma. Study-level background: DNA from 95 or so pretreatment tumor samples underwent TCRβ immunosequencing.

As concerns this clone: Its antigen remains unidentified.

This table comes from immunoSEQ multiplex PCR, and its TCRdb copy is limited to in-frame clones, with some not included. This sample has roughly 21,000 clones, with about 27% found just once. Germline V gene sequence: CDR1 SGHNT, CDR2 YENEEA. V lost 3 bases and J lost 7, with 13 bases in between. This CDR3 is 14 amino acids long. Points from the study as a whole: Response in arm A was associated with pretreatment TIL clonality. PD-L1 staining and CD8+ counts, not mutational load, tracked tumor T-cell clonality.

As to treatment: randomized to nivolumab then ipilimumab (arm A) or the reverse (arm B). Patients had received no earlier DNA-damaging chemotherapy. The sample was tumor tissue (inferred from file names), taken from a patient given nivolumab and ipilimumab in sequence. The clonotype originates from a human donor with melanoma. This chain joins TRBV11-3 and TRBJ2-1; D call uncertain. Here the CDR3 DNA reads TGTGCCAGCAGCTTGGAGTTTTGGGGAAATGAGCAGTTCTTC. Translating gives CASSLEFWGNEQFF.